The subject of this entry is one T cell receptor beta chain. What it binds is not known. Arm-PCR with iRepertoire HTBI primers amplified the CDR3 regions for these TCR beta libraries. One entry per CDR3 protein results from TCRdb running MiXCR on the multiplex PCR reads. The sample yields a few hundred thousand distinct CDR3 sequences, roughly 17% seen once. This specimen belongs to a study of regulatory T cells in long-lasting Graves disease. Study observations and caveats: Small sample size may have lowered accuracy.

Germline V gene data show CDR1 as MNHEY and CDR2 as SVGAGI. The CDR3 is 14 amino acids. Trimming took off 2 bases at V and 5 bases at J, with 10 bases between the two ends. Time point specified: newly diagnosed GD, antithyroid drugs for less than 3 months. The TCR library used RNA extracted from PBMCs. The same data also contributed to another study, on T cells in Graves' hyperthyroidism and ophthalmopathy.

The sequence came from a woman under 30 with Graves disease. The chain employs TRBV6-5 and TRBJ1-5, with D possibly matching TRBD1 (5 bases). The sample in question was peripheral blood mononuclear cells (PBMCs), obtained at new diagnosis, from a patient treated with antithyroid drugs. CDR3 loop: CASSYGRDHQPQHF. The CDR3 DNA is TGTGCCAGCAGTTACGGCAGGGACCATCAGCCCCAGCATTTT.